This T cell receptor (beta chain) stems from a study of blood T cell repertoires in COVID-19 (dated by TCRdb to between 2020 and 2021). For the wider study: Samples covering the acute and convalescent phases of COVID-19 were provided by collaborators in the United States, Italy and Spain. The material from the prospective study consisted of cDNA or gDNA derived from T cells, B-cell-depleted T cells, or PBMCs. The dataset comprised deeply sampled blood TCRbeta repertoires from subjects exposed to, actively infected with, or recovered from COVID-19. The repertoires were released in a freely available public database meant as a resource for research on the immune response to SARS-CoV-2. Samples came from the ongoing ImmuneRACE study (first 160 participants) plus 1,254 subjects from 6 global collaborators. Nearly every sample came with metadata listing a de-identified subject ID, COVID-19 status, age in years and sex. Where HLA class I and class II types were available, the types were taken from metadata supplied by the sample provider, not from assay-based typing. Broad study findings and their caveats: Clinical and demographic metadata were provided uncurated, with the amount varying by source and participant.

TCRbeta CDR3 regions were amplified from genomic DNA using the immunoSEQ Assay, a bias-controlled multiplex PCR. The original methods were these. Within the assay, amplification of reference gene primers was used to estimate how many nucleated cells each sample contained. Sequence reads were collapsed and filtered to measure the absolute abundance of every unique TCRbeta CDR3 rearrangement. For each sample, productive Simpson clonality was calculated as the square root of Simpson's diversity index across productive rearrangements. Entries here come from immuneACCESS through TCRdb and include only in-frame sequences with V and J called. Some clones fail to appear in such tables; in the studies checked, an unresolved V gene covers under half of the shortfall, and the cause of the remainder is unknown. V, J and clone size reflect that table, while D and trimming were determined from the DNA. In all, the sample holds about 360,000 clones, and approximately 89% of those were seen once. Under 1.5% of the sample is taken by the ten largest.

This clone was observed once. Its antigen remains unidentified. One base away there is no much larger clone; base qualities are not given. Looking up the germline V gene yields CDR1 SGHRS and CDR2 YFSETQ. V is trimmed back by 4 bases and J by 0 bases, and the junction contains 5 bases that no gene match accounts for. CDR3 length: 15 amino acids, cysteine to phenylalanine. The sequence is cut down to CDR3 DNA, 45 bases in frame from base 1. Enrolling through a virtual design, the prospective study's participants ranged in age from roughly 18 to 89 years and lived across roughly 24 United States geographic areas. In the prospective study, cohorts were assigned on the basis of participant-reported clinical history obtained from a screening survey and a study questionnaire. For ImmuneRACE Cohort 3, a participant was defined as recovered based on two consecutive negative NP/OP PCR tests, clearance by a healthcare professional, or resolution of symptoms. In the prospective study, whole blood, serum and a nasopharyngeal or oropharyngeal swab were collected from each participant by mobile phlebotomists. Additional blood draws and questionnaires over an approximately two-month period could optionally be provided by prospective study participants. Prospective study blood samples were shipped either frozen or at room temperature before DNA extraction.

The material sequenced was PBMCs or T cells enriched from blood (not recorded which). The rearranged segments are TRBV5-1 and TRBJ1-1; TRBD1 lines up with 8 middle nucleotides. This TCR came from a man in his thirties or forties who had recovered from COVID-19. The CDR3 region has the sequence CASSDRGAMNTEAFF. DNA sequence: TGCGCCAGCAGCGACAGGGGCGCAATGAACACTGAAGCTTTCTTT. When the CDR3 is completed using the reference TRBV5-1 and TRBJ1-1 genes on either side, the full variable domain is KAGVTQTPRYLIKTRGQQVTLSCSPISGHRSVSWYQQTPGQGLQFLFEYFSETQRNKGNFPGRFSGRQFSNSRSEMNVSTLELGDSALYLCASSDRGAMNTEAFFGQGTRLTVV.